This T cell receptor beta chain was documented in a study of tumor and adjacent non-tumor tissue in lung cancer. The germline V gene encodes CDR1 SGHRS and CDR2 YFSETQ. The CDR3 is 15 amino acids. With V trimmed by 3 bases and J by 19 bases, 17 bases remained unmatched. Three rounds of nested PCR, following a modified ARM-PCR protocol, produced the TCRbeta library. Each CDR3 protein gets one entry after TCRdb re-called the multiplex PCR reads with MiXCR. The sample carries about 80,000 distinct CDR3 sequences, around 80% recorded once. No cell sorting was done before RNA was extracted from the tissue. In this sample, this clonotype turned up a few times.

This clonotype was obtained from a woman aged 50 to 60 with non-small cell lung cancer. Sequenced material: lung tumor tissue. This rearrangement joins TRBV5-1 to TRBJ1-6; 9 nucleotides match TRBD1. In DNA, the CDR3 is TGCGCCAGCAGCTCCGGACAGGGGAGTAATTCACTCCTACACTTT. Its protein is CASSSGQGSNSLLHF.